This T cell receptor (beta chain) was identified in a study of T cells of healthy individuals. MiXCR, run by TCRdb on the 5' RACE reads, gives a single entry per CDR3 protein. The profile shows tens of thousands of distinct CDR3 sequences, about a sixth of them singletons. This TCR was sampled from a human donor in good health.

The DNA for the CDR3 is TGTGCCAGCAGCCAAGCGGGACAGGCGAGCTCCTACGAGCAGTACTTC. Its translation: CASSQAGQASSYEQYF. The J gene is TRBJ2-7, the V gene TRBV4-2, with TRBD1 identical over 8 bases. Trimming took 1 base from V and 0 from J; bases not matched to a gene: 5. The CDR3 covers 16 residues. Germline V gives CDR1 LGHNA, CDR2 YNFKEQ.